These 2 T cell receptor beta chains came from one sample sequenced in a study of early T cells in non-severe SARS-CoV-2 infection (dated by TCRdb to the early 2020s). The library was generated by 5' RACE. TCRdb shows the sequencer as NextSeq 500. TCRdb trimmed public reads at Q25 via fastp, called clones via MiXCR and kept in-frame beta chains. All rows with the same CDR3 protein become a single entry with the most common DNA and genes. The table for this sample lists 55,000 to 65,000 distinct CDR3 sequences; more than 8.5% of them were counted only once. Of the sample, 17% is held by the ten largest clones. Sequenced input: whole blood. These receptors were taken from an adult who was a healthcare worker with PCR-confirmed SARS-CoV-2 infection or an uninfected control (not recorded which).

This clonotype was observed at least ten times. The chain is built from TRBV6-2 or TRBV6-3 and TRBJ1-5; TRBD1 matches at 7 bases. The CDR3 length is 14 residues. CDR1 is MNHEY, CDR2 SVGEGT, per germline. The trim removed 6 bases at V and 4 bases at J, leaving 6 bases unmatched. CDR3 nucleotide sequence: TGTGCCAGCAGCCGGGACAGATGGAATCAGCCCCAGCATTTT. Protein sequence: CASSRDRWNQPQHF.

This clonotype has more than one count but fewer than ten. This sequence joins TRBV5-1 and TRBJ1-1, with D perhaps matching TRBD1 (6 bases). Trimming left V 4 bases short and J 1 base short, with 20 bases between. Germline values: CDR1 SGHRS, CDR2 YFSETQ. The CDR3 spans 17 residues. Here the CDR3 DNA reads TGCGCCAGCAGCCCGCCCTTATTCAGGGGTGGGAACACTGAAGCTTTCTTT. The encoded protein is CASSPPLFRGGNTEAFF.